The 26 T cell receptor beta chains reported below all come from one sample, sequenced in a study of tumor and adjacent non-tumor tissue in lung cancer. A modified ARM-PCR protocol with three rounds of nested PCR amplified TCRbeta. One entry per CDR3 protein, called by TCRdb with MiXCR from the multiplex PCR reads. Among under 75,000 distinct CDR3 sequences listed, roughly 70% were seen once. No cell sorting was done before RNA was extracted from the tissue. More than 3 cm separated this lung sample from the edge of the tumor. Sequencing was done on a sample of distant non-tumor lung tissue. The source of these receptors is a woman aged 45-65 years with non-small cell lung cancer.

Concerning this clonotype itself: Sequence at one end of the junction differs from germline and may be a read error. This chain joins TRBV29-1 and TRBJ2-5; 9 nucleotides align to TRBD1. Germline CDR1 reads SQVTM; CDR2 reads ANQGSEA. CDR3 size: 18 residues. The CDR3 sequence: CSVEEDRGMLRNQETQYF. The CDR3 DNA is TGCAGCGTTGAAGAGGACAGGGGCATGCTGCGAAACCAAGAGACCCAATACTTC.

The rearrangement uses TRBV11-2 and TRBJ2-3; D is unclear. V was shortened by 8 bases and J by 3 bases, with 6 bases between the two germline ends. This CDR3 is 11 amino acids long. The germline V gene encodes CDR1 SGHAT and CDR2 FQNNGV. The CDR3 loop reads CASYHTDTQYF. The CDR3 DNA reads TGTGCCAGCTACCATACAGATACGCAGTATTTT.

The chain carries TRBV28 and TRBJ1-1; D gene unclear. CDR3 size: 14 residues. V lost 1 base to trimming and J lost 13 bases, with 19 bases between them. Germline V gene data show CDR1 as MDHEN and CDR2 as SYDVKM. CDR3: CASSLSIRTKGVFF. The CDR3 DNA sequence: TGTGCCAGCAGTTTATCTATTCGGACCAAGGGAGTTTTCTTT.

The sample holds many counts of this clonotype. This sequence joins TRBV20-1 and TRBJ2-2; D possibly corresponds to TRBD2 (7 bases). Trimming shortened V by 1 base and J by 2 bases, and 14 bases separated the two germline ends. CDR3 length: 16 residues. Germline V lookup: CDR1 DFQATT, CDR2 SNEGSKA (reference sequence). The CDR3 here is CSARVPGGQNTGELFF. In DNA, the CDR3 is TGCAGTGCTAGAGTACCGGGGGGCCAAAACACCGGGGAGCTGTTTTTT.

For this clonotype: At one end, the junction sequence differs from germline, possibly due to a read error. CDR3 in DNA: TGTGCTAGCAGAAATTCGGACGGACTTTACTACGAGCAGTACTTC. This encodes CASRNSDGLYYEQYF. The J gene is TRBJ2-7, the V gene TRBV5-8, with D maybe TRBD2 (5 bases). CDR1 and CDR2 (germline): SGHTS, YDEGEE. The CDR3 extends over 15 amino acids.

This clonotype was seen repeatedly, ten times or more. The J gene is TRBJ1-5, the V gene TRBV20-1; D is undetermined. CDR3 length equals 17 residues. V lost 4 bases and J 2 bases, leaving 21 bases between the germline ends. CDR1 and CDR2 from the germline V gene are DFQATT and SNEGSKA (reference sequence). The CDR3 DNA sequence: TGCAGTGCTACCTCAAACTCCCGTCTCGGGGGCAATCAGCCCCAGCATTTT. It specifies CSATSNSRLGGNQPQHF.

As for this clonotype: It may be a read error: a sequence one base away is much more abundant. The final CDR3 position lacks the conserved phenylalanine or tryptophan, pointing to a likely read error. The chain links TRBV10-2 to TRBJ2-7, with D perhaps assigned TRBD1 or TRBD2 (6 bases each). Germline-derived CDR1 and CDR2 are WSHSY and SAAADI. CDR3 size: 14 residues. The DNA of the CDR3 is TGCGCCAGTAGTGGGGGGACAAGTAACTACGAGCAGTACTCC. This translates into CASSGGTSNYEQYS.

This clonotype was counted many times. CDR3 protein: CASSWDSNYEQYF. The CDR3 DNA follows: TGTGCCAGCAGCTGGGACTCGAACTACGAGCAGTACTTC. This sequence joins TRBV6-1 and TRBJ2-7; weak D call: TRBD2 (6 bases). CDR1 and CDR2 from the germline V gene are MNHNS and SASEGT. V was pared by 6 bases and J by 3 bases, with 12 bases between. There are 13 residues in the CDR3.

As to this clonotype: At one boundary the junction diverges from the germline segment, which might be a read error. The chain joins TRBV5-6 to TRBJ2-7; 12 bases agree with TRBD2. The CDR3 has 14 amino acids. Germline CDR1 SGHDT, CDR2 YYEEEE. The CDR3 DNA follows: TGTACCAGCAGCTTGGGACTAGCGGGCCATGAGCAGTACTTC. It specifies CTSSLGLAGHEQYF.

This clonotype was seen just once. The chain joins TRBV4-1 to TRBJ2-3; D may be TRBD1 or TRBD2 (5 bases each). The CDR3 spans 17 residues. Germline-derived CDR1 and CDR2 are MGHRA and YSYEKL. V lost 4 bases, J lost 5 bases, and 22 bases lay in between. The CDR3 protein is CASSRRRGGGVGDTQYF. The DNA for the CDR3 is TGCGCCAGCAGCCGAAGACGAGGTGGGGGAGTTGGAGATACGCAGTATTTT.

As to this clonotype: This likely comes from a read error, as the CDR3 has no conserved phenylalanine or tryptophan at its end. The CDR3 coding sequence is TGTGCCAACAGAATGACAGCGACCGGGGAGCTGTTTTCT. Its translation is CANRMTATGELFS. V and J are TRBV6-5 and TRBJ2-2, with TRBD1 as a possible D gene (5 bases). This CDR3 comprises 13 residues. V was pared by 10 bases and J by 5 bases, with 14 bases between. From germline, CDR1 is MNHEY and CDR2 SVGAGI.

The V and J genes are TRBV11-1 and TRBJ2-1, with 11 bases aligning to TRBD2. Germline CDR1 reads SGHAT; CDR2 reads FQDESV (reference sequence). This CDR3 is built from 14 residues. DNA of the CDR3: TGTGTCAACACACTAGCGGGAGTAGGGAATGAGCAGTTCTTC. Protein: CVNTLAGVGNEQFF. The whole variable domain, remainder taken from reference TRBV11-1 and TRBJ2-1, is EAEVAQSPRYKITEKSQAVAFWCDPISGHATLYWYRQILGQGPELLVQFQDESVVDDSQLPKDRFSAERLKGVDSTLKIQPAELGDSAMYLCVNTLAGVGNEQFFGPGTRLTVL.

The chain joins TRBV20-1 to TRBJ2-7; D remains unclear. Germline V lookup: CDR1 DFQATT, CDR2 SNEGSKA (reference sequence). The CDR3 consists of 13 residues. The chain's CDR3 is CHVRRTASYEQYF. In DNA, the CDR3 is TGCCATGTTAGACGGACGGCCTCCTACGAGCAGTACTTC.

This clonotype was counted only a few times. A much larger clone is a single base away; this may be a read error. The J gene is TRBJ2-5, the V gene TRBV5-1; 7 nucleotides agree with TRBD1. V lost 4 bases, J lost 1 base, and 4 bases stayed unmatched. The CDR3 totals 14 residues. Germline V gene lookup returns CDR1 SGHRS and CDR2 YFSETQ. The CDR3: CASSRDSLQETQYF. Written as DNA, the CDR3 is TGCGCCAGCAGCAGGGACAGCCTCCAAGAGACCCAGTACTTC.

This clonotype was recorded only once. The chain is built from TRBV6-1 and TRBJ2-3; no reliable D call. The germline V and J ends were trimmed by 2 bases and 4 bases, with 16 bases remaining between them. Germline assignment: CDR1 MNHNS and CDR2 SASEGT. The CDR3 consists of 16 residues. The CDR3 sequence: CASSERGASDSDTQYF. In nucleotides, the CDR3 is TGTGCCAGCAGTGAAAGAGGCGCGAGTGACTCAGATACGCAGTATTTT.

This clonotype was seen repeatedly, ten times or more. The gene calls are TRBV30 and TRBJ2-3; 13 positions agree with TRBD2. Germline CDR1 is GTSNPN and CDR2 is SVGIG (reference sequence). The CDR3 loop spans 18 amino acids. After removal of 3 bases from V and 8 bases from J, the junction contained 17 bases not matched to a gene. CDR3 sequence: CAWSVGLGLAGVRFTQYF. As DNA, the CDR3 is TGTGCCTGGAGCGTGGGGCTCGGACTAGCGGGAGTCCGGTTTACGCAGTATTTT.

J is TRBJ2-1 and V is TRBV11-2; 14 nucleotides line up with TRBD2. This CDR3 spans 15 amino acids. Germline CDR1 and CDR2: SGHAT and FQNNGV. V shed 8 bases and J 9 bases; nucleotides not matched to a gene: 9. CDR3 amino acids: CASGTGTSGSGEQFF. DNA for the CDR3: TGTGCCAGCGGCACCGGGACTAGCGGGAGTGGTGAGCAGTTCTTC.

Turning to this clonotype: It is likely a read error, because the conserved phenylalanine at the end of the CDR3 is missing. The DNA is omitted, as the CDR3 cannot be located on it reliably, and the CDR3 follows TCRdb's listing. J is TRBJ2-6 and V is TRBV29-1. The germline V gene has CDR1 SQVTM and CDR2 ANQGSEA. The CDR3 has 15 amino acids, counting both end residues. The CDR3 reads CSVVAASSGANVLTL.

The gene calls are TRBV28 and TRBJ2-6; 8 bases fit TRBD1. The germline CDR1 and CDR2 sequences are MDHEN and SYDVKM. V shed 7 bases, J shed 2 bases, and the junction held 10 bases outside the gene matches. The CDR3 length is 17 residues. CDR3: CASIPGQGGPGANVLTF. In nucleotides, the CDR3 is TGTGCCAGCATCCCCGGACAGGGCGGGCCTGGGGCCAACGTCCTGACTTTC.

Of note for this clonotype: This likely comes from a read error, as the CDR3 has no conserved phenylalanine or tryptophan at its end. This chain uses TRBV2 with TRBJ2-7; D tentatively reads TRBD1 or TRBD2 (5 bases each). This CDR3 has 14 residues. V dropped 6 bases and J dropped 3 bases, with 15 bases sitting between them. Germline values: CDR1 SNHLY, CDR2 FYNNEI. CDR3 in amino acids: CASSEGGGIYEQYL. The CDR3 bases are TGTGCCAGCAGCGAGGGTGGGGGTATCTACGAGCAGTACTTA.

Regarding this clonotype: Compared with germline, one end of the junction differs, possibly owing to a read error. The chain is built from TRBV20-1 and TRBJ2-7, with TRBD1 as a possible D gene (6 bases). The CDR3 totals 13 residues. Germline loops: CDR1 DFQATT, CDR2 SNEGSKA (reference sequence). The CDR3 DNA reads as TGCGGTGCTCCGATAGGGGGCTCCTACGAGCAGTACTTC. It codes for CGAPIGGSYEQYF.

Comment on this clonotype: A much larger clone is a single base away; this may be a read error. The genes are TRBV29-1 and TRBJ2-7; 10 bases line up with TRBD1. The V gene's germline CDR1 is SQVTM and CDR2 ANQGSEA. This CDR3 has 14 residues. CDR3 sequence: CSVVGTGDVGEQHF. In DNA, the CDR3 is TGCAGCGTCGTAGGGACAGGGGATGTTGGCGAGCAGCACTTC.

Points on this clonotype: This may be a read error: a much more frequent sequence differs by one nucleotide. This chain connects TRBV28 to TRBJ1-2; the D gene is possibly TRBD1 (6 bases). This CDR3 region has 14 residues. Trimming took off 8 bases at V and 7 bases at J, with 20 bases between the two ends. Germline V lookup: CDR1 MDHEN, CDR2 SYDVKM. In DNA form, the CDR3 reads TGTGCCAGCTTCCGGGACAAAGTCGAGCGTGGCTACACCTTC. Its protein is CASFRDKVERGYTF.

Turning to this clonotype: The junction departs from germline at one end; a sequencing error may be responsible. The chain carries TRBV15 and TRBJ1-2; D possibly corresponds to TRBD1 (5 bases). The CDR3 consists of 16 residues. The germline CDR1 and CDR2 sequences are LNHNV and YYDKDF (reference sequence). The CDR3 nucleotides are TGTGCAACCAGCAGAGATCGGGGCAGTTCCTCCTATGGCTACACCTTC. Translated, it gives CATSRDRGSSSYGYTF.

With regard to this clonotype: A much larger clone is a single base away; this may be a read error. The rearrangement links TRBV6-1 to TRBJ2-3, with 8 bases fitting TRBD2. The CDR3 covers 15 residues. Unmatched junction bases numbered 13, after V lost 7 bases and J lost 7 bases. Germline CDR1 reads MNHNS; CDR2 reads SASEGT. CDR3 sequence: CASTEGSGGQYTQYF. The DNA for the CDR3 is TGTGCCAGCACCGAAGGGTCGGGAGGGCAATATACGCAGTATTTT.

This clonotype was picked up many times. The chain uses TRBV10-3 and TRBJ2-1; TRBD2 aligns across 14 bases. The CDR3 is 17 amino acids. Germline-derived CDR1 and CDR2 are ENHRY and SYGVKD. J was trimmed by 5 bases and V by 4 bases; bases with no gene match: 7. CDR3 sequence (DNA): TGTGCCATCAGTGGTGGGACTAGCGGGAGTAGGGACAATGAGCAGTTCTTC. Amino acids: CAISGGTSGSRDNEQFF.